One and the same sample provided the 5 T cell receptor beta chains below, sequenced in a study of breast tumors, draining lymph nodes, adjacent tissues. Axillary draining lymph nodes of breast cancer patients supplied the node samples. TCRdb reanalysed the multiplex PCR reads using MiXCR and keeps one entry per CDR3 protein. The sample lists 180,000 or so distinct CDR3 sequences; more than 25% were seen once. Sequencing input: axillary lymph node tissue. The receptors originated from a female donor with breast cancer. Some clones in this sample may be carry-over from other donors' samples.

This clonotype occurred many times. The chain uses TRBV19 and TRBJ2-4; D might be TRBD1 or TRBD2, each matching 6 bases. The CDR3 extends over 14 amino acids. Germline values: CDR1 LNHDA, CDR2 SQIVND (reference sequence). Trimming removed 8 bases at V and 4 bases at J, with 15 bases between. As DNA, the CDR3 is TGTGCCAGTTTTAATCCGGGGGCGAAAAACATTCAGTACTTC. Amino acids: CASFNPGAKNIQYF.

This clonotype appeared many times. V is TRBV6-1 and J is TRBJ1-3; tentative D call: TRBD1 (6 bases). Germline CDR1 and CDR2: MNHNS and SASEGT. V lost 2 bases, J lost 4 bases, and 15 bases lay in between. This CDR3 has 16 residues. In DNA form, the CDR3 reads TGTGCCAGCAGTGAATATTTTGGGGGGCGCGGAAACACCATATATTTT. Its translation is CASSEYFGGRGNTIYF.

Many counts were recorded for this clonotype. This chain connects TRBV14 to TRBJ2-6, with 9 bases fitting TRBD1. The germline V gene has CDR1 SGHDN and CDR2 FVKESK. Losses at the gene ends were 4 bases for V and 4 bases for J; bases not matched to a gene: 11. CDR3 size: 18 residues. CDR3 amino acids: CASSRPGQGSSGANVLTF. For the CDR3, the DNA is TGTGCCAGCAGCCGACCGGGACAGGGCTCGAGCGGGGCCAACGTCCTGACTTTC.

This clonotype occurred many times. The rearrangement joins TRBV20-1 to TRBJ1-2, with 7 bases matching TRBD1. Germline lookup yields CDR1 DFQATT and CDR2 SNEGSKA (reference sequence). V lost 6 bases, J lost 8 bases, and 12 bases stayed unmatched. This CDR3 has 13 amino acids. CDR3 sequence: CSAQRGTGVGYTF. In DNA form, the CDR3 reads TGCAGTGCCCAGCGAGGAACAGGGGTAGGCTACACCTTC.

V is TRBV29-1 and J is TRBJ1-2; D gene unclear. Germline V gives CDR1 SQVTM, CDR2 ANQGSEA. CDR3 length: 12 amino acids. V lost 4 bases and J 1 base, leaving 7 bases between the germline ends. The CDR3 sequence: CSVGDGNYGYTF. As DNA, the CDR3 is TGCAGCGTTGGAGACGGTAACTATGGCTACACCTTC.